The 30 T cell receptor beta chains below all came from one sample that was sequenced in a study of response to subunit inactivated influenza vaccine. One entry per CDR3 protein results from TCRdb running MiXCR on the RT-PCR reads. The sample contains over 750,000 distinct CDR3 sequences, about 20% of which appear only once. The starting material was PBMCs from blood, obtained less than 6 days after vaccination. The receptors come from a man in his fifties or sixties who received an inactivated influenza vaccine.

This clonotype came up many times. The chain has TRBV20-1 and TRBJ1-5, with D possibly matching TRBD1 (5 bases). Germline lookup yields CDR1 DFQATT and CDR2 SNEGSKA (reference sequence). The V end lost 2 bases, the J end lost 3 bases, and 14 bases lay between the germline ends. This CDR3 has 15 residues. CDR3 sequence: CSARLRDRYNQPQHF. Here the CDR3 DNA reads TGCAGTGCTAGACTCCGCGACAGATACAATCAGCCCCAGCATTTT.

The genes are TRBV20-1 and TRBJ1-1; D unresolved. Germline-derived CDR1 and CDR2 are DFQATT and SNEGSKA (reference sequence). The V end was cut by 0 bases, the J end by 0 bases, with 5 bases between. The CDR3 covers 13 residues. The CDR3 nucleotides read TGCAGTGCTAGAGATCTCCTGAACACTGAAGCTTTCTTT. Amino acids: CSARDLLNTEAFF.

This clonotype was counted between two and nine times. CDR3 sequence (DNA): TGCGCCAGCAGCTTGTTACAGGGGAGATCCTACGAGCAGTACTTC. Its protein is CASSLLQGRSYEQYF. V and J are TRBV5-1 and TRBJ2-7; 7 nucleotides agree with TRBD1. After removal of 1 base from V and 1 base from J, the junction contained 5 bases not matched to a gene. The V gene's germline CDR1 is SGHRS and CDR2 YFSETQ. The CDR3 runs to 15 residues.

V is TRBV28 and J is TRBJ2-1; D is unclear. V gave up 5 bases and J gave up 4 bases, with 12 bases separating them. Looked up from germline, CDR1 is MDHEN and CDR2 is SYDVKM. CDR3 size: 14 residues. CDR3: CASSPGRVYNEQFF. DNA for the CDR3: TGTGCCAGCAGTCCGGGTAGGGTTTACAATGAGCAGTTCTTC.

The genes are TRBV10-3 and TRBJ2-2, with a weak D call TRBD1 (6 bases). Germline V lookup: CDR1 ENHRY, CDR2 SYGVKD. V shed 2 bases and J shed 4 bases, with 11 bases lying between them. This CDR3 comprises 15 residues. CDR3 in DNA: TGTGCCATCAGTGAGACAGGGTTGGCCACCGGGGAGCTGTTTTTT. Its protein is CAISETGLATGELFF.

This chain links TRBV19 with TRBJ1-4; D is perhaps TRBD1 (5 bases). Germline V gene data show CDR1 as LNHDA and CDR2 as SQIVND (reference sequence). There are 16 residues in the CDR3. The V end lost 6 bases, the J end lost 6 bases, and 20 bases lay between the germline ends. The CDR3 spells CASRPRSRDLYEKLFF. In DNA, the CDR3 is TGTGCCAGTAGACCCCGCAGCCGGGACCTTTATGAAAAACTGTTTTTT.

This chain joins TRBV10-3 and TRBJ2-1, with D possibly being TRBD2 (7 bases). Per the germline V gene, CDR1 is ENHRY and CDR2 is SYGVKD. V was trimmed by 0 bases and J by 9 bases, leaving 18 bases between them. The CDR3 is 16 residues long. CDR3 sequence reads: CAISESKHGGGGEQFF. The CDR3, as DNA: TGTGCCATCAGTGAGTCGAAACACGGGGGAGGGGGTGAGCAGTTCTTC.

This clonotype was counted a single time. A much larger clone is a single base away; this may be a read error. CDR3 coding DNA: TGCAGCGTTGATACGAGACTAGAAGAGACCCAGTACTTC. Its protein product is CSVDTRLEETQYF. V is TRBV29-1 and J is TRBJ2-5; weak D call: TRBD2 (6 bases). The CDR3 runs to 13 residues. Germline V gives CDR1 SQVTM, CDR2 ANQGSEA. The V end lost 3 bases, the J end lost 3 bases, and 11 bases lay between the germline ends.

The chain is built from TRBV7-8 and TRBJ1-2; TRBD1 is a possible D gene (6 bases). CDR3 length equals 13 residues. V was shortened by 5 bases and J by 6 bases, with 13 bases between the two germline ends. In germline, CDR1 is SGHVS, CDR2 FQNEAQ. This CDR3 reads CASSPRRGDGYTF. DNA for the CDR3: TGTGCCAGCAGCCCGCGGAGGGGGGATGGCTACACCTTC.

This clonotype was counted many times. The genes are TRBV5-1 and TRBJ2-7, with unresolved D. Germline CDR1 SGHRS, CDR2 YFSETQ. V lost 1 base and J lost 0, with 14 bases in between. The CDR3 has 16 residues. The CDR3 region has the DNA TGCGCCAGCAGCTTGAGTCCAGCAGAGAACTCCTACGAGCAGTACTTC. This codes for CASSLSPAENSYEQYF.

There are a few counts of this clonotype. The gene calls are TRBV28 and TRBJ1-1, with D hard to call. Between the trimmed V and J ends, which lost 4 bases and 3 bases, there was a span of 12 bases. This CDR3 is 14 amino acids long. The V gene's germline CDR1 is MDHEN and CDR2 SYDVKM. The CDR3 here is CASSSWSEDTEAFF. The CDR3 DNA follows: TGTGCCAGCAGTTCGTGGTCGGAGGACACTGAAGCTTTCTTT.

This clonotype was recorded a few times. The J gene is TRBJ1-1, the V gene TRBV16, with 10 bases that match TRBD1. The V gene end was trimmed by 3 bases and the J gene end by 5 bases; junction bases not matched to a gene: 3. Germline CDR1 reads KGHSY; CDR2 reads FQNENV. This CDR3 comprises 14 residues. CDR3 nucleotides: TGTGCCAGCAGCCATGAGGGACAGGGGACTGAAGCTTTCTTT. This encodes CASSHEGQGTEAFF.

This chain joins TRBV28 and TRBJ1-2, with 10 nucleotides matching TRBD1. Germline CDR1 reads MDHEN; CDR2 reads SYDVKM. CDR3 length: 15 amino acids. Trimming took 8 bases from V and 4 from J; bases not matched to a gene: 10. The CDR3 sequence: CASFPGQGIIYGYTF. The CDR3, as DNA: TGTGCCAGCTTCCCGGGACAGGGGATAATCTATGGCTACACCTTC.

A few counts support this clonotype. J is TRBJ2-7 and V is TRBV20-1; D unresolved. V shed 1 base and J shed 5 bases, with 18 bases lying between them. CDR3 size: 15 residues. Germline lookup yields CDR1 DFQATT and CDR2 SNEGSKA (reference sequence). The CDR3 bases are TGCAGTGCTAGAGCGTTGACCAATATTGGGAACGAGCAGTACTTC. This gives the protein CSARALTNIGNEQYF.

This clonotype appeared a few times. The rearrangement joins TRBV20-1 to TRBJ2-1, with 11 bases fitting TRBD2. This CDR3 is built from 15 residues. V lost 6 bases to trimming and J lost 10 bases; unmatched junction nucleotides: 14. Germline V gene sequence: CDR1 DFQATT, CDR2 SNEGSKA (reference sequence). CDR3 amino acids: CSAESLAGGGWEQFF. The CDR3 DNA is TGCAGTGCCGAAAGTCTAGCGGGAGGAGGATGGGAGCAGTTCTTC.

The rearrangement joins TRBV2 to TRBJ2-1; D is perhaps TRBD1 or TRBD2 (5 bases each). V was trimmed by 4 bases and J by 9 bases, leaving 13 bases between them. In germline, CDR1 is SNHLY, CDR2 FYNNEI. CDR3 length equals 13 residues. CDR3 DNA sequence: TGTGCCAGCAGTGGGGACGGTACGGGTGAGCAGTTCTTC. It yields the protein CASSGDGTGEQFF.

This clonotype was detected only a few times. The rearrangement links TRBV20-1 to TRBJ2-7; D gene unclear. Per germline, CDR1 DFQATT and CDR2 SNEGSKA (reference sequence). CDR3 length: 13 amino acids. V was pared by 6 bases and J by 4 bases, with 16 bases between. The CDR3: CSANIPGFYEQYF. The DNA of the CDR3 is TGCAGTGCAAACATACCCGGGTTTTACGAGCAGTACTTC.

The count of this clonotype is one. This rearrangement joins TRBV24-1 to TRBJ2-5; the match to TRBD2 covers 12 bases. Germline V gene data show CDR1 as KGHDR and CDR2 as SFDVKD. This CDR3 is built from 20 residues. J lost 2 bases, V lost 3 bases, and 15 bases had no gene match. The CDR3 DNA reads TGTGCCACCAGTGATCAAAACACCTATGGACTAGCGGGGCGTCAAGAGACCCAGTACTTC. The encoded protein is CATSDQNTYGLAGRQETQYF.

Only a few counts were recorded for this clonotype. The rearrangement links TRBV6-5 to TRBJ1-4; perhaps TRBD1 as D (5 bases). The CDR3 sequence is 16 residues long. The germline V and J ends were trimmed by 5 bases and 10 bases, with 23 bases remaining between them. Germline values: CDR1 MNHEY, CDR2 SVGAGI. The CDR3: CASSHPSGTASGKLFF. The CDR3 DNA reads TGTGCCAGCAGTCACCCTTCGGGGACGGCGAGCGGAAAACTGTTTTTT.

This clonotype has a handful of counts. The chain is built from TRBV7-2 and TRBJ2-7; the D is unclear. CDR1 is SGHTA and CDR2 is FQGNSA in the germline V gene. The CDR3 length is 15 residues. The V gene lost 4 bases and the J gene lost 0 bases, with 13 bases spanning the gap. This CDR3 is CASSSVNIPSYEQYF. CDR3 sequence (DNA): TGTGCCAGCAGCTCGGTGAATATCCCCTCCTACGAGCAGTACTTC.

V gene TRBV29-1 combines with J gene TRBJ1-2; 7 nucleotides line up with TRBD1. CDR3 length: 13 amino acids. CDR1 SQVTM and CDR2 ANQGSEA come from the germline V gene. Trimming cost V 3 bases and J 3 bases; bases outside gene matches: 4. CDR3 nucleotides: TGCAGCGTTGAGCAGGGGGAACACTATGGCTACACCTTC. This encodes CSVEQGEHYGYTF.

This chain joins TRBV28 and TRBJ2-7; D is unresolved. Germline V gene data show CDR1 as MDHEN and CDR2 as SYDVKM. The CDR3 has 14 residues. V dropped 6 bases and J dropped 0 bases, with 12 bases sitting between them. The CDR3 DNA reads as TGTGCCAGCAGACGCCTAGAACACTCCTACGAGCAGTACTTC. It yields the protein CASRRLEHSYEQYF.

The genes are TRBV19 and TRBJ2-7, with TRBD1 matching 7 bases. The CDR3 has 14 residues. Per germline, CDR1 LNHDA and CDR2 SQIVND (reference sequence). Trimming cost V 5 bases and J 4 bases; bases outside gene matches: 8. The CDR3 DNA reads as TGTGCCAGTAGTGACCGGGACAGACGTTACGAGCAGTACTTC. Translated, it gives CASSDRDRRYEQYF.

In this sample, this clonotype turned up a few times. This chain joins TRBV6-1 and TRBJ1-5; D may be TRBD1 (6 bases). CDR1 MNHNS and CDR2 SASEGT come from the germline V gene. The CDR3 has 15 amino acids. Trimming took off 6 bases at V and 7 bases at J, with 19 bases between the two ends. CDR3 protein: CASRSGTRDGQPQHF. Here the CDR3 DNA reads TGTGCCAGCAGATCCGGGACAAGAGATGGGCAGCCCCAGCATTTT.

V and J are TRBV7-3 and TRBJ2-6; maybe TRBD1 (6 bases). V lost 2 bases to trimming and J lost 4 bases, with 9 bases between them. CDR1 SGHTA and CDR2 FQGTGA come from the germline V gene. The CDR3 loop spans 15 amino acids. This chain's CDR3 is CASSLQGRGANVLTF. DNA of the CDR3: TGTGCCAGCAGCTTACAGGGGCGGGGGGCCAACGTCCTGACTTTC.

V and J are TRBV9 and TRBJ2-1; D is possibly TRBD2 (5 bases). V was shortened by 4 bases and J by 2 bases, with 16 bases between the two germline ends. The CDR3 loop spans 16 amino acids. Germline V gives CDR1 SGDLS, CDR2 YYNGEE. In DNA, the CDR3 is TGTGCCAGCAGCCAACTGACGGGTAGCGCCTACAATGAGCAGTTCTTC. Translation gives CASSQLTGSAYNEQFF.

The sample holds a few counts of this clonotype. The J gene is TRBJ2-5, the V gene TRBV7-2; maybe TRBD2 (5 bases). V was cut by 6 bases and J by 5 bases, with 16 bases left in between. CDR1 and CDR2 from the germline V gene are SGHTA and FQGNSA. This CDR3 comprises 14 residues. This CDR3 is CASSRTLASETQYF. DNA for the CDR3: TGTGCCAGCAGTAGAACCCTAGCTTCGGAGACCCAGTACTTC. The variable domain in full, with the rest retrieved from reference TRBV7-2 and TRBJ2-5, is GAGVSQSPSNKVTEKGKDVELRCDPISGHTALYWYRQSLGQGLEFLIYFQGNSAPDKSGLPSDRFSAERTGGSVSTLTIQRTQQEDSAVYLCASSRTLASETQYFGPGTRLLVL.

The chain employs TRBV27 and TRBJ2-7, with 7 bases aligning to TRBD1. The J segment lost 2 bases and the V segment lost 2 bases, leaving 9 bases of the junction unmatched. This CDR3 has 16 amino acids. Germline V gene sequence: CDR1 MNHEY, CDR2 SMNVEV (reference sequence). In nucleotides, the CDR3 is TGTGCCAGCAGTTTACGACCGACAGGGCGACCCTACGAGCAGTACTTC. Amino acid sequence: CASSLRPTGRPYEQYF.

The chain combines TRBV20-1 with TRBJ2-7; possible D gene TRBD2, 5 bases. The germline gives CDR1 DFQATT, CDR2 SNEGSKA (reference sequence). This CDR3 is built from 12 residues. The ends were cut back, 7 bases at V and 4 bases at J, with 14 bases in the middle. The CDR3 region has the DNA TGCAGTGGGGTTAGCGCGGGTTACGAGCAGTACTTC. Protein sequence: CSGVSAGYEQYF.

The table lists this clonotype with many counts. The chain is built from TRBV15 and TRBJ2-3; perhaps TRBD2 as D (6 bases). The CDR3 runs 10 residues. The V gene's germline CDR1 is LNHNV and CDR2 YYDKDF (reference sequence). The V end was cut by 9 bases, the J end by 7 bases, with 8 bases between. CDR3 nucleotide sequence: TGTGCCACGGGAGGATATACGCAGTATTTT. This sequence encodes CATGGYTQYF.